This T cell receptor (beta chain) was captured by sequencing in a study of cytomegalovirus exposure and HLA in healthy donors. Whole-study results and caveats: Across all donors, roughly uniform sequencing depth was an assumption of the presence/absence analyses.

Worth noting for this clone: The antigen is undetermined.

Primers for the PCR totalled 60 Vbeta and 13 Jbeta. The assay was immunoSEQ multiplex PCR, and TCRdb's table has in-frame clones only and misses some. The sample includes under 75,000 clones, 74% of them seen just once. The CDR3 consists of 15 residues. Germline assignment: CDR1 GTSNPN and CDR2 SVGIG (reference sequence). With 6 bases removed from V and 0 bases from J, the gap between germline ends came to 15 bases. The material sequenced was PBMCs. The receptor's source is a human donor in good health. The chain is built from TRBV30 and TRBJ1-5; maybe TRBD1 (5 bases). CDR3 DNA: TGTGCCTGCGGCGGGGCAGCCTATAGCAATCAGCCCCAGCATTTT. It translates to CACGGAAYSNQPQHF.